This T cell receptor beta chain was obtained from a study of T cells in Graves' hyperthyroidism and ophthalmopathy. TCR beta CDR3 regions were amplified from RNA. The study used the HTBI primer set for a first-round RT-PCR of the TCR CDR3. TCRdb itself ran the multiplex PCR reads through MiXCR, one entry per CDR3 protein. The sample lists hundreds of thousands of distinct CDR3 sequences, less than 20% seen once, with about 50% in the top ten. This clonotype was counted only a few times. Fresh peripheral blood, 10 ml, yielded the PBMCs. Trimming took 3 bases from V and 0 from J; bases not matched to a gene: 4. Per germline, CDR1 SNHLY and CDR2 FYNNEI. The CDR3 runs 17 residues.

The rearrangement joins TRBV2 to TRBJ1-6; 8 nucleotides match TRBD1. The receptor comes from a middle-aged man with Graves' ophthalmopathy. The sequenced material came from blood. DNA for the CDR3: TGTGCCAGCAGTGATTGGGACAGGAGCTCCTATAATTCACCCCTCCACTTT. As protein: CASSDWDRSSYNSPLHF.